This passage covers 29 T cell receptor beta chains from one sample sequenced in a study of regulatory T cells in long-lasting Graves disease. The authors built TCR beta libraries using iRepertoire HTBI primers and Arm-PCR of CDR3 regions. Using its own MiXCR run on the multiplex PCR reads, TCRdb lists one record per CDR3 protein. The sample includes fewer than 550,000 distinct CDR3 sequences, around 15% seen only once; the top ten take 20% to 25%. Time point noted: newly diagnosed GD, antithyroid drugs for less than 3 months. RNA isolated from PBMCs was used to make the TCR library. The data were also submitted as part of a second study, on T cells in Graves' hyperthyroidism and ophthalmopathy.

This sample comprised peripheral blood mononuclear cells (PBMCs), obtained at new diagnosis, from a patient treated with antithyroid drugs. These receptors came from a woman aged 35-65 years with Graves disease.

This clonotype showed up many times. The chain joins TRBV2 to TRBJ2-7; D is perhaps TRBD2 (6 bases). V was pared by 6 bases and J by 1 base, with 25 bases between. The length of the CDR3 is 18 residues. Germline V gene sequence: CDR1 SNHLY, CDR2 FYNNEI. The DNA of the CDR3 is TGTGCCAGCAGCCTTAAAACGGGACTGGGTGTTGGGTCCTACGAGCAGTACTTC. Its protein is CASSLKTGLGVGSYEQYF.

In regard to this clonotype: This may be a read error, as it is one base from a much larger clone. The chain couples TRBV6-1 to TRBJ1-2; perhaps TRBD1 as D (5 bases). Germline CDR1 and CDR2: MNHNS and SASEGT. V dropped 7 bases and J dropped 7 bases, with 13 bases sitting between them. The CDR3 covers 12 residues. DNA of the CDR3: TGTGCCAGCACCCCAGGGACGCTTGGCTACACCTTC. Residues: CASTPGTLGYTF.

This clonotype was picked up a small number of times. This chain uses TRBV30 with TRBJ2-1; 8 bases are a match to TRBD1. After removal of 0 bases from V and 9 bases from J, the junction contained 7 bases not matched to a gene. The CDR3 covers 14 residues. Per germline, CDR1 GTSNPN and CDR2 SVGIG (reference sequence). Here the CDR3 reads CAWSVVTGVSEQFF. The CDR3 DNA reads as TGTGCCTGGAGTGTAGTGACAGGGGTGAGTGAGCAGTTCTTC.

This clonotype was found once. The chain couples TRBV4-2 to TRBJ2-3; D unresolved. V shed 0 bases and J shed 0 bases, with 16 bases lying between them. The germline CDR1 and CDR2 sequences are LGHNA and YNFKEQ. This CDR3 spans 18 amino acids. The CDR3 loop reads CASSQERIIGSSTDTQYF. The CDR3 DNA follows: TGTGCCAGCAGCCAAGAAAGAATAATCGGATCTAGCACAGATACGCAGTATTTT.

This clonotype was observed a handful of times. The rearrangement joins TRBV12-3 or TRBV12-4 to TRBJ1-6; no firm D call. Between the trimmed V and J ends, which lost 3 bases and 6 bases, there was a span of 18 bases. CDR3 length equals 17 residues. CDR3 in DNA: TGTGCCAGCAGTTTGGGCGGCAGGATAGTCCGTAATTCACCCCTCCACTTT. Its protein is CASSLGGRIVRNSPLHF.

This clonotype showed up many times. The chain joins TRBV5-1 to TRBJ1-2; maybe TRBD1 (5 bases). Germline V gene lookup returns CDR1 SGHRS and CDR2 YFSETQ. Trimming removed 5 bases at V and 8 bases at J, with 19 bases between. The length of the CDR3 is 14 residues. In DNA form, the CDR3 reads TGCGCCAGCAGGGATCGTGACAGCACGAAAGGCTACACCTTC. This gives the protein CASRDRDSTKGYTF.

Details on this clonotype: This may arise from a read error, as a much more abundant clone is one base away. V usage is TRBV6-5 and J usage is TRBJ1-1; no clear D. The germline gives CDR1 MNHEY, CDR2 SVGAGI. V lost 3 bases to trimming and J lost 1 base, with 12 bases between them. The CDR3 contains 15 residues. The CDR3 sequence: CASSYSGLGNTEAFF. CDR3 DNA sequence: TGTGCCAGCAGTTATTCAGGACTCGGGAACACTGAAGCTTTCTTT.

The gene calls are TRBV18 and TRBJ2-7, with D possibly matching TRBD2 (5 bases). Per the germline V gene, CDR1 is KGHSH and CDR2 is LQKENI. V was cut by 1 base and J by 1 base, with 14 bases left in between. This CDR3 is 16 amino acids long. The CDR3 loop is CASSPQVGTGSYEQYF. The CDR3 region has the DNA TGTGCCAGCTCACCACAGGTTGGTACGGGATCCTACGAGCAGTACTTC. The full variable domain, completed using reference TRBV18 and TRBJ2-7, is NAGVMQNPRHLVRRRGQEARLRCSPMKGHSHVYWYRQLPEEGLKFMVYLQKENIIDESGMPKERFSAEFPKEGPSILRIQQVVRGDSAAYFCASSPQVGTGSYEQYFGPGTRLTVT.

This chain joins TRBV12-3 or TRBV12-4 and TRBJ1-4, with D tentatively TRBD1 (5 bases). The V end was cut by 3 bases, the J end by 7 bases, with 6 bases between. The CDR3 sequence is 12 residues long. The CDR3 DNA sequence: TGTGCCAGCAGTTTCGGGGCTGAAAAACTGTTTTTT. Protein: CASSFGAEKLFF.

The chain combines TRBV11-2 with TRBJ2-2; a weak D match, TRBD1 (6 bases). V dropped 5 bases and J dropped 6 bases, with 13 bases sitting between them. The CDR3 totals 14 residues. Germline lookup yields CDR1 SGHAT and CDR2 FQNNGV. The CDR3 spells CASSEGQRAGELFF. The CDR3 nucleotides are TGTGCCAGCAGCGAGGGACAACGCGCCGGGGAGCTGTTTTTT.

This clonotype has a count of ten or more. The V call is TRBV27, the J call TRBJ2-5, with 8 bases fitting TRBD2. The end of the DNA is better explained by TRBJ2-1, so the J call may be wrong. Germline V CDR1 and CDR2: MNHEY, SMNVEV (reference sequence). There are 16 residues in the CDR3. As DNA, the CDR3 is TGTGCCAGCTGCCGGAGCGCGCGGGGGGCCTCCAATGAGCAGTTCTTC. It codes for CASCRSARGASNEQFF.

This clonotype has a count of ten or more. The chain carries TRBV5-5 and TRBJ2-7, with a weak D call TRBD1 (7 bases). Germline CDR1 SGHKS, CDR2 YYEKEE (reference sequence). The CDR3 spans 14 residues. The V gene lost 4 bases and the J gene lost 3 bases, with 14 bases spanning the gap. The CDR3 reads CASSQGGSGYEQYF. The CDR3 DNA follows: TGTGCCAGCAGCCAGGGGGGTAGTGGCTACGAGCAGTACTTC.

This clonotype was picked up many times. J is TRBJ2-1 and V is TRBV7-6, with 11 bases fitting TRBD1. Germline V gene lookup returns CDR1 SGHVS and CDR2 FNYEAQ. V gave up 5 bases and J gave up 9 bases; unmatched junction bases: 12. The CDR3 has 16 residues. In nucleotides, the CDR3 is TGTGCCAGCAGCCCCCCCCGGACAGGGGGCGCGGGTGAGCAGTTCTTC. Translated: CASSPPRTGGAGEQFF.

The chain couples TRBV19 to TRBJ2-3, with 8 positions matching TRBD2. Per germline, CDR1 LNHDA and CDR2 SQIVND (reference sequence). V dropped 6 bases and J dropped 2; count of bases not matched to a gene: 10. This CDR3 has 16 residues. The CDR3: CASRAGGILSTDTQYF. The CDR3 coding sequence is TGTGCCAGTAGGGCGGGGGGCATTTTATCCACAGATACGCAGTATTTT.

This clonotype was recorded at least ten times. The J gene is TRBJ2-4, the V gene TRBV12-3 or TRBV12-4, with D uncertain. The CDR3 spans 12 residues. V was pared by 8 bases and J by 0 bases, with 5 bases between. The CDR3 is CASAGAKNIQYF. Here the CDR3 DNA reads TGTGCCAGCGCAGGAGCCAAAAACATTCAGTACTTC.

This clonotype was seen ten or more times. CDR3 amino acids: CASSQEFGTLAYEQYF. DNA of the CDR3: TGTGCCAGCAGCCAAGAGTTCGGGACACTGGCCTACGAGCAGTACTTC. This rearrangement joins TRBV3-1 to TRBJ2-7; D might be TRBD1 (6 bases). Germline values: CDR1 LGHDT, CDR2 YNNKEL (reference sequence). Trimming left V 0 bases short and J 2 bases short, with 14 bases between. The CDR3 length is 16 residues.

This clonotype was seen a few times. The CDR3 DNA is TGTGCTAGTGGTTTGGTAAAGCTTGGTGCAGGGGTCGAAAAACTGTTTTTT. Encoded protein: CASGLVKLGAGVEKLFF. The chain joins TRBV12-5 to TRBJ1-4; D perhaps matches TRBD1 (6 bases). Germline V lookup: CDR1 LGHNT, CDR2 FRNRAP. Between the trimmed V and J ends, which lost 0 bases and 8 bases, there was a span of 19 bases. The CDR3 extends over 17 amino acids.

The chain joins TRBV9 to TRBJ1-1; TRBD1 is a possible D gene (5 bases). The CDR3 runs to 14 residues. V was shortened by 4 bases and J by 2 bases, with 12 bases between the two germline ends. Germline CDR1 reads SGDLS; CDR2 reads YYNGEE. CDR3 coding DNA: TGTGCCAGCAGCTCCCTGGGGGATAACACTGAAGCTTTCTTT. Its translation is CASSSLGDNTEAFF. Filled out from reference TRBV9 and TRBJ1-1, the complete variable domain reads DSGVTQTPKHLITATGQRVTLRCSPRSGDLSVYWYQQSLDQGLQFLIQYYNGEERAKGNILERFSAQQFPDLHSELNLSSLELGDSALYFCASSSLGDNTEAFFGQGTRLTVV.

This clonotype was seen ten or more times. The gene calls are TRBV18 and TRBJ1-5; TRBD1 might be the D (5 bases). V shed 0 bases and J shed 3 bases, with 6 bases lying between them. Germline CDR1 and CDR2: KGHSH and LQKENI. The CDR3 contains 14 residues. DNA of the CDR3: TGTGCCAGCTCACCACCGGGGGACAATCAGCCCCAGCATTTT. It yields the protein CASSPPGDNQPQHF.

This clonotype appeared many times. The rearrangement joins TRBV20-1 to TRBJ2-7; 8 nucleotides agree with TRBD2. The ends lost 2 bases at V and 0 bases at J; junction bases unmatched: 9. Germline assignment: CDR1 DFQATT and CDR2 SNEGSKA (reference sequence). The CDR3 contains 16 residues. The CDR3 reads CSARPLGGGHSYEQYF. As DNA, the CDR3 is TGCAGTGCTAGACCCTTAGGCGGGGGGCACTCCTACGAGCAGTACTTC.

This clonotype was detected once. A much larger clone lies one base from this, so it may be a read error. The chain joins TRBV11-2 to TRBJ2-2, with D possibly matching TRBD2 (6 bases). Germline V CDR1 and CDR2: SGHAT, FQNNGV. The CDR3 length is 16 residues. The germline V and J ends were trimmed by 5 bases and 4 bases, with 17 bases remaining between them. Here the CDR3 reads CASSLSGGFSTGELFF. CDR3 DNA: TGTGCCAGCAGCCTAAGTGGAGGGTTCAGCACCGGGGAGCTGTTTTTT.

This chain joins TRBV4-1 and TRBJ2-5; unclear D gene. V lost 1 base and J lost 3, with 15 bases in between. In germline, CDR1 is MGHRA, CDR2 YSYEKL. The CDR3 contains 16 residues. CDR3 sequence: CASSQGKMERKETQYF. CDR3 DNA: TGCGCCAGCAGCCAAGGGAAAATGGAACGGAAAGAGACCCAGTACTTC.

This chain connects TRBV3-1 to TRBJ2-2; D may be TRBD1 (6 bases). The CDR3 consists of 15 residues. In germline, CDR1 is LGHDT, CDR2 YNNKEL (reference sequence). Trimming took off 4 bases at V and 4 bases at J, with 13 bases between the two ends. CDR3 residues: CASSPWDTPTGELFF. DNA of the CDR3: TGTGCCAGCAGCCCATGGGACACCCCCACCGGGGAGCTGTTTTTT.

About this clonotype itself: A single base separates this from a much larger clone, so it may be a read error. The genes are TRBV11-2 and TRBJ1-2, with D uncertain. The ends were cut back, 5 bases at V and 2 bases at J, with 9 bases in the middle. Germline V gene lookup returns CDR1 SGHAT and CDR2 FQNNGV. The CDR3 extends over 13 amino acids. For the CDR3, the DNA is TGTGCCAGCAGCATGAACACCAACTATGGCTACACCTTC. This translates into CASSMNTNYGYTF.

At least ten counts were recorded for this clonotype. V usage is TRBV6-4 and J usage is TRBJ2-7; 10 nucleotides match TRBD1. Germline CDR1 reads MRHNA; CDR2 reads SNTAGT. This CDR3 contains 16 residues. V lost 7 bases, J lost 0 bases, and 9 bases stayed unmatched. This chain's CDR3 is CASTAGTGDFSYEQYF. In nucleotides, the CDR3 is TGTGCCAGCACAGCCGGGACAGGGGACTTCTCCTACGAGCAGTACTTC.

This clonotype was seen many times. The rearrangement uses TRBV2 and TRBJ2-7; 7 bases align to TRBD1. There are 14 residues in the CDR3. Germline assignment: CDR1 SNHLY and CDR2 FYNNEI. V shed 5 bases, J shed 9 bases, and the junction held 13 bases outside the gene matches. CDR3 protein: CASSWQGVNGLQYF. CDR3 DNA: TGTGCCAGCAGTTGGCAGGGGGTTAATGGCTTGCAGTACTTC.

A few counts support this clonotype. The genes are TRBV29-1 and TRBJ2-2; possibly TRBD1 for D (6 bases). Trimming removed 7 bases from V and 1 base from J, with 10 bases in between. Germline CDR1 is SQVTM and CDR2 is ANQGSEA. The CDR3 consists of 13 residues. As DNA, the CDR3 is TGCAGCGCGGACAGATTGAACACCGGGGAGCTGTTTTTT. Translating gives CSADRLNTGELFF.

The CDR3 coding sequence is TGTGCCAGCAGCCCCCCTTTCGAGGCGGGGCAAGAGACCCAGTACTTC. This encodes CASSPPFEAGQETQYF. The J gene is TRBJ2-5, the V gene TRBV6-1; tentative D call: TRBD2 (6 bases). This CDR3 is 16 amino acids long. The germline V gene has CDR1 MNHNS and CDR2 SASEGT. Trimming cost V 6 bases and J 2 bases, with 19 bases left between them.

This clonotype appeared a few times. The chain has TRBV5-1 and TRBJ2-2, with D unclear. The V end lost 0 bases, the J end lost 5 bases, and 8 bases lay between the germline ends. CDR1 is SGHRS and CDR2 is YFSETQ in the germline V gene. The CDR3 length is 14 residues. CDR3: CASSLETTTGELFF. In nucleotides, the CDR3 is TGCGCCAGCAGCTTGGAGACAACAACCGGGGAGCTGTTTTTT.